These T cell receptor beta chains were read from a single sample in a study of cytomegalovirus exposure and HLA in healthy donors. The assay was immunoSEQ multiplex PCR, and TCRdb's table has in-frame clones only and misses some. The table for this sample gives 140,000 or so clones. Sequenced material: PBMCs. The receptors were gathered from a male donor in good health and CMV-seronegative. The CDR3 runs from the conserved cysteine through the conserved F or W. Fields, in order: D gene, J gene, V gene, CDR3 protein, CDR3 DNA. A D gene is named only where the DNA matches it firmly.

D gene: .; J gene: TRBJ1-1; V gene: TRBV27; CDR3 protein: CASSTDSRLEAFF; CDR3 DNA: TGTGCCAGCAGTACTGACAGTCGCCTTGAAGCTTTCTTT
D gene: .; J gene: TRBJ1-1; V gene: TRBV5-6; CDR3 protein: CASSGGTEAFF; CDR3 DNA: TGTGCCAGCAGCGGCGGCACTGAAGCTTTCTTT
D gene: .; J gene: TRBJ1-5; V gene: TRBV7-2; CDR3 protein: CASSYRPPRSNQPQHF; CDR3 DNA: TGTGCCAGCAGCTACCGACCCCCTAGGAGCAATCAGCCCCAGCATTTT
D gene: .; J gene: TRBJ2-7; V gene: TRBV14; CDR3 protein: CASSQVAGAYEQYF; CDR3 DNA: TGTGCCAGCAGCCAAGTGGCGGGGGCGTACGAGCAGTACTTC
D gene: .; J gene: TRBJ2-2; V gene: TRBV6-4; CDR3 protein: CASSDTGGAIGELFF; CDR3 DNA: TGTGCCAGCAGTGACACGGGGGGCGCGATCGGGGAGCTGTTTTTT
D gene: .; J gene: TRBJ2-2; V gene: TRBV19; CDR3 protein: CASSRAFDTGELFF; CDR3 DNA: TGTGCAAGCTCCAGGGCCTTCGACACCGGGGAGCTGTTTTTT
D gene: .; J gene: TRBJ2-1; V gene: TRBV7-9; CDR3 protein: CASSLGDSRKVDEQFF; CDR3 DNA: TGTGCCAGCAGCTTAGGGGACTCACGGAAAGTCGATGAGCAGTTCTTC
D gene: TRBD1; J gene: TRBJ1-2; V gene: TRBV5-1; CDR3 protein: CASSQQQGASGYTF; CDR3 DNA: TGCGCCAGCAGCCAGCAACAGGGGGCGTCTGGCTACACCTTC
D gene: TRBD1; J gene: TRBJ1-1; V gene: TRBV5-6; CDR3 protein: CASSADRGHTEAFF; CDR3 DNA: TGTGCCAGCAGCGCCGACAGGGGGCACACTGAAGCTTTCTTT
D gene: TRBD2; J gene: TRBJ2-1; V gene: TRBV19; CDR3 protein: CASSREGEQFF; CDR3 DNA: TGTGCCAGTAGCCGGGAGGGTGAGCAGTTCTTC
D gene: TRBD1; J gene: TRBJ1-2; V gene: TRBV6-5; CDR3 protein: CASSPRTGREIRYTF; CDR3 DNA: TGTGCCAGCAGTCCTAGGACAGGGAGAGAGATTCGCTACACCTTC
D gene: .; J gene: TRBJ2-1; V gene: TRBV4-1; CDR3 protein: CASSQDWQGFGNEQFF; CDR3 DNA: TGCGCCAGCAGCCAAGATTGGCAGGGATTTGGCAATGAGCAGTTCTTC
D gene: .; J gene: TRBJ1-6; V gene: TRBV18; CDR3 protein: CASSPKPNSPLHF; CDR3 DNA: TGTGCCAGCTCACCTAAGCCCAATTCACCCCTCCACTTT
D gene: TRBD2; J gene: TRBJ2-3; V gene: TRBV4-2; CDR3 protein: CASSQDREGDTQYF; CDR3 DNA: TGTGCCAGCAGCCAAGATCGGGAGGGGGATACGCAGTATTTT
D gene: .; J gene: TRBJ1-2; V gene: TRBV19; CDR3 protein: CASSINLDYTF; CDR3 DNA: TGTGCCAGTAGTATTAATTTAGACTACACCTTC
D gene: .; J gene: TRBJ1-1; V gene: TRBV9; CDR3 protein: CASSVAVQGNTEAFF; CDR3 DNA: TGTGCCAGCAGCGTAGCGGTACAGGGGAACACTGAAGCTTTCTTT
D gene: TRBD1; J gene: TRBJ1-1; V gene: TRBV18; CDR3 protein: CASRPGTGLFMNTEAFF; CDR3 DNA: TGTGCCAGCCGTCCCGGGACAGGTTTATTTATGAACACTGAAGCTTTCTTT
D gene: .; J gene: TRBJ2-7; V gene: TRBV7-8; CDR3 protein: CASSLPQGSPGEQYF; CDR3 DNA: TGTGCCAGCAGCTTGCCCCAGGGGTCCCCCGGGGAGCAGTACTTC
D gene: .; J gene: TRBJ2-7; V gene: TRBV6-5; CDR3 protein: CASSFSYSLNYEQYF; CDR3 DNA: TGTGCCAGCAGTTTTAGTTACAGTCTAAACTACGAGCAGTACTTC
D gene: .; J gene: TRBJ1-1; V gene: TRBV18; CDR3 protein: CASSPGRVMNTEAFF; CDR3 DNA: TGTGCCAGCTCACCCGGGAGGGTCATGAACACTGAAGCTTTCTTT
D gene: .; J gene: TRBJ1-6; V gene: TRBV29-1; CDR3 protein: CSVERSEDNFSPLHF; CDR3 DNA: TGCAGCGTTGAAAGATCTGAGGACAATTTTTCACCCCTCCACTTT
D gene: TRBD2; J gene: TRBJ2-3; V gene: TRBV9; CDR3 protein: CASSVFGGAEEDTQYF; CDR3 DNA: TGTGCCAGCAGCGTATTCGGGGGGGCCGAGGAAGATACGCAGTATTTT
D gene: TRBD1; J gene: TRBJ1-2; V gene: TRBV19; CDR3 protein: CASSSRTGLWNYGYTF; CDR3 DNA: TGTGCCAGTAGTTCCAGGACAGGGCTGTGGAACTATGGCTACACCTTC
D gene: TRBD1; J gene: TRBJ1-4; V gene: TRBV18; CDR3 protein: CASSRDRGREKLFF; CDR3 DNA: TGTGCCAGCTCACGGGACAGGGGGCGTGAAAAACTGTTTTTT
D gene: .; J gene: TRBJ2-7; V gene: TRBV9; CDR3 protein: CASSVAGTQALYEQYF; CDR3 DNA: TGTGCCAGCAGCGTAGCAGGGACTCAGGCCCTCTACGAGCAGTACTTC
D gene: .; J gene: TRBJ2-3; V gene: TRBV6-5; CDR3 protein: CASGLDRVMDTQYF; CDR3 DNA: TGTGCCAGCGGACTCGACCGAGTCATGGATACGCAGTATTTT
D gene: .; J gene: TRBJ1-1; V gene: TRBV19; CDR3 protein: CASGQGLNTEAFF; CDR3 DNA: TGTGCCAGTGGCCAGGGCTTGAACACTGAAGCTTTCTTT
D gene: TRBD2; J gene: TRBJ2-2; V gene: TRBV9; CDR3 protein: CASSVGGGASGNTGELFF; CDR3 DNA: TGTGCCAGCAGCGTAGGGGGAGGGGCTAGCGGGAACACCGGGGAGCTGTTTTTT
D gene: TRBD2; J gene: TRBJ2-1; V gene: TRBV27; CDR3 protein: CASSFHPRVAGGPGEQFF; CDR3 DNA: TGTGCCAGCAGTTTCCACCCGAGGGTAGCGGGGGGCCCAGGGGAGCAGTTCTTC
D gene: .; J gene: TRBJ1-1; V gene: TRBV9; CDR3 protein: CASSVVGSSDTEAFF; CDR3 DNA: TGTGCCAGCAGCGTAGTAGGCAGCAGCGACACTGAAGCTTTCTTT
D gene: .; J gene: TRBJ2-3; V gene: TRBV5-5; CDR3 protein: CASSFEGDDTQYF; CDR3 DNA: TGTGCCAGCAGCTTTGAGGGGGATGATACGCAGTATTTT
D gene: .; J gene: TRBJ2-7; V gene: TRBV10-2; CDR3 protein: CASSDSSYEQYF; CDR3 DNA: TGCGCCAGCAGTGATAGCTCCTACGAGCAGTACTTC
D gene: TRBD2; J gene: TRBJ2-7; V gene: TRBV30; CDR3 protein: CAWSAPPKSGRTYEQYF; CDR3 DNA: TGTGCCTGGAGTGCCCCCCCTAAAAGCGGGAGGACCTACGAGCAGTACTTC
D gene: .; J gene: TRBJ2-1; V gene: TRBV19; CDR3 protein: CASSIGGGNEQFF; CDR3 DNA: TGTGCCAGTAGTATAGGAGGAGGGAATGAGCAGTTCTTC
D gene: TRBD1; J gene: TRBJ1-2; V gene: TRBV7-9; CDR3 protein: CASSFTGGGYGYTF; CDR3 DNA: TGTGCCAGCAGCTTTACAGGGGGCGGCTATGGCTACACCTTC
D gene: .; J gene: TRBJ2-7; V gene: TRBV30; CDR3 protein: CAWAGQPSSYEQYF; CDR3 DNA: TGTGCCTGGGCGGGACAGCCTAGCTCCTACGAGCAGTACTTC
D gene: TRBD2; J gene: TRBJ2-3; V gene: TRBV10-3; CDR3 protein: CAITSGRAGDTQYF; CDR3 DNA: TGTGCCATAACTAGCGGGAGGGCCGGAGATACGCAGTATTTT
D gene: TRBD1; J gene: TRBJ1-2; V gene: TRBV28; CDR3 protein: CASSPDRVYGYTF; CDR3 DNA: TGTGCCAGCAGTCCCGACAGGGTCTATGGCTACACCTTC
D gene: TRBD2; J gene: TRBJ2-7; V gene: TRBV28; CDR3 protein: CASNLPGLAATSTGEQYF; CDR3 DNA: TGTGCCAGCAATCTACCGGGACTAGCGGCGACTTCTACCGGCGAGCAGTACTTC
D gene: TRBD1; J gene: TRBJ2-5; V gene: TRBV14; CDR3 protein: CASSHAQGVWETQYF; CDR3 DNA: TGTGCCAGCAGCCATGCGCAGGGGGTTTGGGAGACCCAGTACTTC
D gene: .; J gene: TRBJ2-1; V gene: TRBV5-5; CDR3 protein: CASSLEQGSYNEQFF; CDR3 DNA: TGTGCCAGCAGCTTGGAACAGGGCTCCTACAATGAGCAGTTCTTC
D gene: TRBD2; J gene: TRBJ2-4; V gene: TRBV7-2; CDR3 protein: CASSLEAGVGNIQYF; CDR3 DNA: TGTGCCAGCAGCTTAGAGGCGGGAGTAGGAAACATTCAGTACTTC
D gene: TRBD1; J gene: TRBJ1-5; V gene: TRBV28; CDR3 protein: CASSLLTGARNQPQHF; CDR3 DNA: TGTGCCAGCAGTTTGCTGACAGGGGCTAGGAATCAGCCCCAGCATTTT
D gene: TRBD1; J gene: TRBJ2-7; V gene: TRBV19; CDR3 protein: CASSPSGTGGYEQYF; CDR3 DNA: TGTGCCAGTAGTCCCTCCGGGACAGGGGGCTACGAGCAGTACTTC
D gene: .; J gene: TRBJ2-1; V gene: TRBV9; CDR3 protein: CASSDSPPGSSYNEQFF; CDR3 DNA: TGTGCCAGCAGCGACTCCCCTCCCGGTAGCTCCTACAATGAGCAGTTCTTC
D gene: TRBD1; J gene: TRBJ1-1; V gene: TRBV4-2; CDR3 protein: CASSQDHQGELRTEAFF; CDR3 DNA: TGTGCCAGCAGCCAAGATCACCAGGGGGAGTTGCGGACTGAAGCTTTCTTT
D gene: TRBD2; J gene: TRBJ2-7; V gene: TRBV28; CDR3 protein: CASRPGGGDSYEQYF; CDR3 DNA: TGTGCCAGCAGACCGGGGGGGGGAGACTCCTACGAGCAGTACTTC
D gene: TRBD1; J gene: TRBJ1-1; V gene: TRBV13; CDR3 protein: CASSRTGGTEAFF; CDR3 DNA: TGTGCCAGCAGCCGGACAGGGGGCACTGAAGCTTTCTTT
D gene: TRBD1; J gene: TRBJ1-1; V gene: TRBV28; CDR3 protein: CAGMTGSGNTEAFF; CDR3 DNA: TGTGCCGGGATGACAGGGAGTGGGAACACTGAAGCTTTCTTT
D gene: TRBD2; J gene: TRBJ2-1; V gene: TRBV4-2; CDR3 protein: CASSPRTSGGNSYNEQFF; CDR3 DNA: TGTGCCAGCAGCCCACGGACTAGCGGGGGAAACTCCTACAATGAGCAGTTCTTC
D gene: .; J gene: TRBJ1-2; V gene: TRBV27; CDR3 protein: CASSLTGHRKGGYTF; CDR3 DNA: TGTGCCAGCAGTCTTACAGGGCACCGCAAAGGGGGCTACACCTTC
D gene: TRBD1; J gene: TRBJ2-7; V gene: TRBV6-6; CDR3 protein: CASSQSGTGNEQYF; CDR3 DNA: TGTGCCAGCAGTCAATCCGGGACAGGGAACGAGCAGTACTTC
D gene: TRBD2; J gene: TRBJ2-5; V gene: TRBV28; CDR3 protein: CASRSGRETQYF; CDR3 DNA: TGTGCCAGCAGGAGCGGGAGGGAGACCCAGTACTTC
D gene: .; J gene: TRBJ1-6; V gene: TRBV2; CDR3 protein: CASSARAGVISYNSPLHF; CDR3 DNA: TGTGCCAGCAGTGCGCGGGCAGGGGTCATCTCCTATAATTCACCCCTCCACTTT
D gene: .; J gene: TRBJ2-2; V gene: TRBV5-1; CDR3 protein: CASNQEGVDTGELFF; CDR3 DNA: TGCGCCAGCAACCAGGAGGGCGTGGACACCGGGGAGCTGTTTTTT
D gene: TRBD1; J gene: TRBJ1-6; V gene: TRBV13; CDR3 protein: CASSLTPGQGDSPLHF; CDR3 DNA: TGTGCCAGCAGCTTAACTCCGGGACAGGGAGATTCACCCCTCCACTTT